This passage covers 29 T cell receptor beta chains from one sample sequenced in a study of cytomegalovirus exposure and HLA in healthy donors. PCR primers comprised 60 Vbeta and 13 Jbeta primers. The data were produced by immunoSEQ multiplex PCR, yet TCRdb's version contains in-frame clones alone and is incomplete. This sample yields roughly 100,000 clones, of which roughly four fifths are seen a single time; 1.5% to 2% belongs to the top ten. The sequenced sample was PBMCs. These receptors were obtained from a man in his forties or fifties in good health and CMV-seronegative.

The chain joins TRBV7-2 to TRBJ2-3, with 7 bases aligning to TRBD2. Germline V gene lookup returns CDR1 SGHTA and CDR2 FQGNSA. This CDR3 spans 16 amino acids. V lost 2 bases and J lost 5; bases outside the gene matches: 10. This CDR3 reads CASSLRIGLGLDTQYF. In DNA, the CDR3 is TGTGCCAGCAGCTTACGAATAGGACTAGGACTAGATACGCAGTATTTT.

The V gene is TRBV6-5, the J gene TRBJ1-2; 10 nucleotides line up with TRBD1. Per germline, CDR1 MNHEY and CDR2 SVGAGI. CDR3 size: 14 residues. The trim removed 6 bases at V and 3 bases at J, leaving 4 bases unmatched. CDR3 bases: TGTGCCAGCAGCAAGACAGGGGGCTACTATGGCTACACCTTC. Its protein is CASSKTGGYYGYTF.

The rearrangement joins TRBV4-1 to TRBJ2-5; D gene ambiguous. The CDR3 sequence is 14 residues long. Trimming removed 4 bases at V and 5 bases at J, with 14 bases between. Germline values: CDR1 MGHRA, CDR2 YSYEKL. The CDR3 loop reads CASSRRQELETQYF. The CDR3 coding sequence is TGCGCCAGCAGCCGCCGGCAGGAACTGGAGACCCAGTACTTC.

This chain links TRBV11-2 with TRBJ1-6; tentatively, D is TRBD1 (5 bases). Trimming left V 5 bases short and J 9 bases short, with 11 bases between. Germline CDR1 and CDR2: SGHAT and FQNNGV. The CDR3 contains 13 residues. The CDR3 DNA follows: TGTGCCAGCAGCACGTCAGGGATTTCACCCCTCCACTTT. Protein sequence: CASSTSGISPLHF.

The CDR3 loop is CASGRQGIIVDEKLFF. The DNA for the CDR3 is TGTGCCAGCGGCCGACAGGGAATAATTGTTGATGAAAAACTGTTTTTT. This sequence joins TRBV2 and TRBJ1-4, with TRBD1 matching over 7 bases. V lost 8 bases to trimming and J lost 6 bases; unmatched junction nucleotides: 15. CDR1 is SNHLY and CDR2 is FYNNEI in the germline V gene. There are 16 residues in the CDR3.

V is TRBV4-2 and J is TRBJ1-1; tentative D call: TRBD1 (5 bases). V dropped 2 bases and J dropped 1 base, with 14 bases sitting between them. The CDR3 totals 16 residues. Looked up from germline, CDR1 is LGHNA and CDR2 is YNFKEQ. The CDR3 bases are TGTGCCAGCAGCCAATCTGGTCGGGGGGGGAACACTGAAGCTTTCTTT. Amino acid sequence: CASSQSGRGGNTEAFF.

The chain couples TRBV18 to TRBJ1-4; D gene uncertain. This CDR3 region has 15 residues. Trimming removed 5 bases from V and 8 bases from J, with 18 bases in between. CDR1 and CDR2 (germline): KGHSH, LQKENI. The CDR3 reads CASSTSVAGQEKLFF. DNA for the CDR3: TGTGCCAGCTCAACCTCCGTGGCGGGTCAGGAAAAACTGTTTTTT. Using reference TRBV18 and TRBJ1-4 for the parts outside the CDR3, the full variable domain is NAGVMQNPRHLVRRRGQEARLRCSPMKGHSHVYWYRQLPEEGLKFMVYLQKENIIDESGMPKERFSAEFPKEGPSILRIQQVVRGDSAAYFCASSTSVAGQEKLFFGSGTQLSVL.

The chain has TRBV7-2 and TRBJ2-5; TRBD2 agrees at 7 bases. TRBJ2-7 explains the end of the DNA better; the J call may be wrong. Germline V CDR1 and CDR2: SGHTA, FQGNSA. The CDR3 runs 17 residues. CDR3 nucleotides: TGTGCCAGCAGCTTAGCAGCGGGGCAGCTTAACTCCTACGAGCAGTACTTC. Translating gives CASSLAAGQLNSYEQYF.

This sequence joins TRBV4-1 and TRBJ1-5, with D unresolved. V lost 1 base and J lost 2, with 12 bases in between. This CDR3 is built from 16 residues. CDR1 is MGHRA and CDR2 is YSYEKL in the germline V gene. The CDR3 region is CASSQVTPGGNQPQHF. The CDR3 DNA is TGCGCCAGCAGCCAAGTAACGCCGGGAGGCAATCAGCCCCAGCATTTT.

The V gene is TRBV18, the J gene TRBJ1-5; 8 bases fit TRBD1. Per the germline V gene, CDR1 is KGHSH and CDR2 is LQKENI. V trimming: 6 bases; J trimming: 7 bases; junction bases outside the gene matches: 8. The CDR3 spans 14 residues. CDR3 sequence: CASSSDRVGQPQHF. The CDR3 region has the DNA TGTGCCAGCTCCTCGGACAGGGTTGGCCAGCCCCAGCATTTT.

This chain connects TRBV7-9 to TRBJ1-1, with TRBD1 matching 8 bases. Germline V gene lookup returns CDR1 SEHNR and CDR2 FQNEAQ (reference sequence). CDR3 length: 16 amino acids. V lost 7 bases, J lost 3 bases, and 13 bases stayed unmatched. The CDR3 DNA is TGTGCCAGCATCCCTACAGGGGGTTACGGGGACACTGAAGCTTTCTTT. Translated: CASIPTGGYGDTEAFF.

The chain has TRBV6-5 and TRBJ1-6, with D uncertain. The V gene's germline CDR1 is MNHEY and CDR2 SVGAGI. The germline V and J ends were trimmed by 8 bases and 7 bases, with 15 bases remaining between them. The CDR3 contains 14 residues. The CDR3 DNA reads TGTGCCAGCGGGTTCGGCAGAGGAAATTCACCCCTCCACTTT. Amino acids: CASGFGRGNSPLHF.

The rearrangement joins TRBV27 to TRBJ1-5, with TRBD1 matching 7 bases. Germline V lookup: CDR1 MNHEY, CDR2 SMNVEV (reference sequence). This CDR3 comprises 18 residues. The ends lost 4 bases at V and 4 bases at J; junction bases unmatched: 16. The CDR3 spells CASSSIRKLRGENQPQHF. The CDR3 bases are TGTGCCAGCAGTTCTATACGGAAACTCAGGGGGGAAAATCAGCCCCAGCATTTT.

The chain combines TRBV19 with TRBJ2-3; the D gene is possibly TRBD2 (5 bases). CDR3 length equals 16 residues. Trimming removed 6 bases at V and 3 bases at J, with 19 bases between. CDR1 is LNHDA, CDR2 SQIVND, per germline (reference sequence). The CDR3 region has the DNA TGTGCCAGTAGACCTCGCGGGTCAGTAGGAACAGATACGCAGTATTTT. Translating gives CASRPRGSVGTDTQYF.

V usage is TRBV30 and J usage is TRBJ2-5; a possible D gene is TRBD1 (6 bases). This CDR3 spans 14 amino acids. Trimming removed 2 bases at V and 9 bases at J, with 19 bases between. Germline-derived CDR1 and CDR2 are GTSNPN and SVGIG (reference sequence). The CDR3 reads CAWSNTGQGQSQYF. In nucleotides, the CDR3 is TGTGCCTGGAGTAACACGGGGCAGGGGCAATCCCAGTACTTC.

J is TRBJ1-2 and V is TRBV6-6, with TRBD1 matching over 7 bases. Germline values: CDR1 MNHNY, CDR2 SVGAGI (reference sequence). This CDR3 has 15 amino acids. The junction had 10 bases not matched to a gene; V was cut back by 5 bases and J by 4 bases. CDR3 bases: TGTGCCAGCAGTGCCCAAGGGGGCTACGGCTATGGCTACACCTTC. This gives the protein CASSAQGGYGYGYTF.

The chain is built from TRBV19 and TRBJ1-5, with 7 bases matching TRBD1. CDR1 LNHDA and CDR2 SQIVND come from the germline V gene (reference sequence). The CDR3 has 18 amino acids. With 5 bases clipped from V and 3 bases from J, the junction kept 16 bases outside the gene matches. The CDR3 nucleotides are TGTGCCAGTAGTTTCAGTTCTACCCGGGACAGAAACAATCAGCCCCAGCATTTT. Translating it yields CASSFSSTRDRNNQPQHF.

Concerning this clone itself: Because the CDR3's place on the DNA is in doubt, the DNA is left out and the CDR3 is given as listed by TCRdb. The chain joins TRBV28 to TRBJ1-1; TRBD1 is taken as the D call from the table, unchecked against the DNA. CDR1 and CDR2 from the germline V gene are MDHEN and SYDVKM. The CDR3 is 13 amino acids in total, end residues counted. CDR3 region: CASSSSGQIRAFF.

This clone was seen only once. The chain couples TRBV30 to TRBJ1-5; D not certain. In germline, CDR1 is GTSNPN, CDR2 SVGIG (reference sequence). The V end was cut by 0 bases, the J end by 2 bases, with 8 bases between. The CDR3 is 14 amino acids. CDR3 sequence reads: CAWSVSGGNQPQHF. DNA for the CDR3: TGTGCCTGGAGTGTTTCTGGAGGCAATCAGCCCCAGCATTTT.

This chain uses TRBV27 with TRBJ2-3, with D perhaps TRBD1 (6 bases). Germline CDR1 and CDR2: MNHEY and SMNVEV (reference sequence). The CDR3 runs 18 residues. V was trimmed by 5 bases and J by 4 bases, leaving 25 bases between them. CDR3 sequence (DNA): TGTGCCAGCAGTCCCCTTTTAGGACAGCCTCAGAGGGCAGATACGCAGTATTTT. Protein sequence: CASSPLLGQPQRADTQYF.

The chain couples TRBV7-2 to TRBJ1-6, with a possible D match to TRBD1 (6 bases). Germline CDR1 SGHTA, CDR2 FQGNSA. V dropped 6 bases and J dropped 10 bases, with 16 bases sitting between them. This CDR3 comprises 14 residues. In DNA form, the CDR3 reads TGTGCCAGCAGATTACAGGGCCGGGTGTCACCCCTCCACTTT. It encodes CASRLQGRVSPLHF.

This sequence joins TRBV10-3 and TRBJ2-7; a possible D gene is TRBD2 (5 bases). Trimming left V 0 bases short and J 3 bases short, with 9 bases between. The CDR3 extends over 14 amino acids. Germline V gene data show CDR1 as ENHRY and CDR2 as SYGVKD. The chain's CDR3 is CAISESGGLYEQYV. CDR3 DNA: TGTGCCATCAGTGAGTCAGGAGGACTCTACGAGCAGTACGTC.

This chain links TRBV6-5 with TRBJ1-1; D is uncertain. V lost 3 bases, J lost 8 bases, and 7 bases lay in between. The CDR3 is 11 amino acids. The germline V gene has CDR1 MNHEY and CDR2 SVGAGI. In DNA, the CDR3 is TGTGCCAGCAGTTATGAGGGAGAAGCTTTCTTT. As protein: CASSYEGEAFF.

V usage is TRBV6-1 and J usage is TRBJ2-7, with D possibly matching TRBD1 (6 bases). Per the germline V gene, CDR1 is MNHNS and CDR2 is SASEGT. V was cut by 3 bases and J by 4 bases, with 10 bases left in between. The CDR3 runs to 13 residues. CDR3 protein: CASSDFRGYEQYV. The CDR3, as DNA: TGTGCCAGCAGTGATTTCAGGGGATACGAGCAGTACGTC.

The CDR3 here is CASSFRLAGTRRRDTQYF. CDR3 DNA: TGTGCCAGCAGCTTCCGTCTAGCGGGGACACGACGTCGAGATACGCAGTATTTT. This chain joins TRBV5-4 and TRBJ2-3; 9 bases line up with TRBD2. V gave up 2 bases and J gave up 5 bases; unmatched junction bases: 15. Germline loops: CDR1 SGHNT, CDR2 YYREEE (reference sequence). The CDR3 covers 18 residues.

The chain carries TRBV7-9 and TRBJ2-5; possible D gene TRBD2, 6 bases. V was cut by 1 base and J by 1 base, with 10 bases left in between. CDR3 length equals 15 residues. Per the germline V gene, CDR1 is SEHNR and CDR2 is FQNEAQ (reference sequence). This CDR3 is CASSLVEGGQETQYF. CDR3 in DNA: TGTGCCAGCAGCTTAGTGGAGGGAGGCCAAGAGACCCAGTACTTC.

This chain uses TRBV2 with TRBJ1-5, with 8 bases identical to TRBD1. V shed 7 bases, J shed 1 base, and the junction held 6 bases outside the gene matches. The CDR3 has 15 residues. Germline V gene sequence: CDR1 SNHLY, CDR2 FYNNEI. This CDR3 is CASNPGGASNQPQHF. CDR3 DNA: TGTGCCAGCAACCCAGGGGGCGCAAGCAATCAGCCCCAGCATTTT.

This clone was counted only a few times. The chain carries TRBV5-1 and TRBJ1-2, with 8 bases matching TRBD1. CDR3 length: 13 residues. Looked up from germline, CDR1 is SGHRS and CDR2 is YFSETQ. With 2 bases clipped from V and 4 bases from J, the junction kept 1 base outside the gene matches. The CDR3 loop is CASSLQGVYGYTF. The DNA for the CDR3 is TGCGCCAGCAGCTTACAGGGGGTCTATGGCTACACCTTC.

The V and J genes are TRBV18 and TRBJ1-2, with 9 bases identical to TRBD1. CDR1 and CDR2 (germline): KGHSH, LQKENI. The CDR3 totals 15 residues. V lost 2 bases, J lost 7 bases, and 8 bases stayed unmatched. The CDR3 DNA sequence: TGTGCCAGCTCACCAGGGACAGGGATGGGTGGTGGCTACACCTTC. Translated: CASSPGTGMGGGYTF.